The 18 T cell receptor beta chains below come from one sample, sequenced in a study of shared clonotypes between healthy human individuals (TCRdb year 2020). The library was built by means of the immunoSEQ multiplex PCR assay. The table was pulled from immuneACCESS by TCRdb, which kept in-frame rearrangements only. Such tables lose some clones; where checked, under half of the loss comes from unresolved V genes, and the rest has no known cause. The sample contains about 1.5 million clones, 95% to 99% of them found a single time. The ten top clones hold about 0.42% of the sample. Specimen: naive CD4+ T cells sorted from blood. Interpreted using the paper, the cell subset or site label stands for: CD45RA+ positively selected. The receptors shown here come from a man aged 25-45 years in good health.

With regard to this clone: This same CDR3 is encoded by further DNA sequences in the sample. CDR3 residues: CASSSDSGANVLTF. The CDR3 coding sequence is TGTGCCAGCAGCTCTGACTCTGGGGCCAACGTCCTGACTTTC. The rearrangement joins TRBV7-9 to TRBJ2-6; D not certain. CDR3 size: 14 residues. Between the trimmed V and J ends, which lost 4 bases and 0 bases, there was a span of 4 bases. The germline V gene encodes CDR1 SEHNR and CDR2 FQNEAQ (reference sequence). The full variable domain, rest sourced from reference TRBV7-9 and TRBJ2-6, is DTGVSQNPRHKITKRGQNVTFRCDPISEHNRLYWYRQTLGQGPEFLTYFQNEAQLEKSRLLSDRFSAERPKGSFSTLEIQRTEQGDSAMYLCASSSDSGANVLTFGAGSRLTVL.

A remark on this clone: The same CDR3 also results from other DNA sequences found in this sample. The V gene is TRBV28, the J gene TRBJ1-2; no definite D call. Germline V CDR1 and CDR2: MDHEN, SYDVKM. V lost 2 bases to trimming and J lost 7 bases, with 8 bases between them. This CDR3 has 12 amino acids. The CDR3 reads CASSLAGSGYTF. The CDR3 DNA follows: TGTGCCAGCAGTTTAGCAGGCTCTGGCTACACCTTC.

The chain recombines TRBV6-1 with TRBJ2-7; 9 bases align to TRBD1. This CDR3 has 16 amino acids. The germline V gene has CDR1 MNHNS and CDR2 SASEGT. Losses at the gene ends were 1 base for V and 3 bases for J; bases not matched to a gene: 7. As DNA, the CDR3 is TGTGCCAGCAGTGAAGGGCTACCGACAGGGGGCTACGAGCAGTACTTC. Its protein is CASSEGLPTGGYEQYF.

V is TRBV5-1 and J is TRBJ2-3; D may be TRBD2 (6 bases). Germline V CDR1 and CDR2: SGHRS, YFSETQ. V lost 2 bases and J lost 1, with 14 bases in between. The CDR3 length is 16 residues. CDR3 DNA: TGCGCCAGCAGCTTTTCGGCCGGGGGAGGCACAGATACGCAGTATTTT. This codes for CASSFSAGGGTDTQYF.

The chain links TRBV11-2 to TRBJ2-2; 12 positions match TRBD2. Germline V lookup: CDR1 SGHAT, CDR2 FQNNGV. The V gene end was trimmed by 1 base and the J gene end by 0 bases; junction bases not matched to a gene: 3. The CDR3 consists of 18 residues. This CDR3 is CASSLGLAGAANTGELFF. The CDR3 coding sequence is TGTGCCAGCAGCTTAGGACTAGCGGGAGCCGCGAACACCGGGGAGCTGTTTTTT.

The chain combines TRBV18 with TRBJ2-5; 7 bases agree with TRBD1. CDR3 length: 14 residues. CDR1 is KGHSH, CDR2 LQKENI, per germline. V lost 4 bases and J lost 2; bases outside the gene matches: 4. The DNA for the CDR3 is TGTGCCAGCTCACAAAGACAGGGTCAAGAGACCCAGTACTTC. It encodes CASSQRQGQETQYF.

This chain links TRBV27 with TRBJ1-5; TRBD1 might be the D (6 bases). Germline-derived CDR1 and CDR2 are MNHEY and SMNVEV (reference sequence). The V end was cut by 2 bases, the J end by 7 bases, with 12 bases between. The CDR3 contains 14 residues. The DNA for the CDR3 is TGTGCCAGCAGTTTAGTAACAGGGCGACAGCCCCAGCATTTT. Its translation: CASSLVTGRQPQHF.

V is TRBV6-6 and J is TRBJ2-7; TRBD2 aligns across 8 bases. The V and J ends lost 0 bases and 0 bases, in that order; junction bases with no gene match: 1. Germline V gives CDR1 MNHNY, CDR2 SVGAGI (reference sequence). This CDR3 is built from 15 residues. This CDR3 is CASSYSGTSSYEQYF. DNA of the CDR3: TGTGCCAGCAGTTACTCCGGGACTAGCTCCTACGAGCAGTACTTC.

The chain employs TRBV2 and TRBJ2-3, with D tentatively TRBD2 (6 bases). This CDR3 spans 12 amino acids. Germline V gives CDR1 SNHLY, CDR2 FYNNEI. Trimming took off 6 bases at V and 3 bases at J, with 7 bases between the two ends. The CDR3 reads CASRTRTDTQYF. The CDR3 nucleotides read TGTGCCAGCAGGACTAGAACAGATACGCAGTATTTT.

V and J are TRBV6-4 and TRBJ1-4; the match to TRBD1 covers 7 bases. Germline CDR1 MRHNA, CDR2 SNTAGT. CDR3 size: 15 residues. The V and J ends lost 5 bases and 7 bases, in that order; junction bases with no gene match: 10. The CDR3: CASSLPQGRGEKLFF. CDR3 nucleotide sequence: TGTGCCAGCAGTTTACCACAGGGGAGAGGTGAAAAACTGTTTTTT.

This chain uses TRBV5-1 with TRBJ1-4; D call uncertain. The V end lost 0 bases, the J end lost 4 bases, and 16 bases lay between the germline ends. There are 17 residues in the CDR3. CDR1 SGHRS and CDR2 YFSETQ come from the germline V gene. Here the CDR3 reads CASSLGNPTAINEKLFF. Here the CDR3 DNA reads TGCGCCAGCAGCTTGGGAAACCCAACGGCCATTAATGAAAAACTGTTTTTT. Using reference TRBV5-1 and TRBJ1-4 for the parts outside the CDR3, the full variable domain is KAGVTQTPRYLIKTRGQQVTLSCSPISGHRSVSWYQQTPGQGLQFLFEYFSETQRNKGNFPGRFSGRQFSNSRSEMNVSTLELGDSALYLCASSLGNPTAINEKLFFGSGTQLSVL.

The chain joins TRBV11-1 to TRBJ2-1, with D maybe TRBD1 (6 bases). Germline loops: CDR1 SGHAT, CDR2 FQDESV (reference sequence). The CDR3 spans 19 residues. Trimming took 2 bases from V and 0 from J, leaving 20 bases between them. The CDR3 DNA sequence: TGTGCCAGCAGCTTATCACGGGACAACCGATGGGCCTCCTACAATGAGCAGTTCTTC. Translated: CASSLSRDNRWASYNEQFF.

This rearrangement joins TRBV14 to TRBJ2-7, with D uncertain. The V end was cut by 1 base, the J end by 3 bases, with 13 bases between. The CDR3 length is 15 residues. Germline values: CDR1 SGHDN, CDR2 FVKESK. CDR3 protein: CASSQGFSGIYEQYF. The CDR3 coding sequence is TGTGCCAGCAGCCAAGGTTTCTCGGGTATCTACGAGCAGTACTTC.

This clone was picked up one time. The chain joins TRBV5-4 to TRBJ2-7; 8 positions agree with TRBD2. Germline V CDR1 and CDR2: SGHNT, YYREEE (reference sequence). This CDR3 contains 15 residues. Trimming removed 10 bases from V and 2 bases from J; junction bases left unmatched: 14. The CDR3 loop reads CASGLAGGTPYEQYF. The DNA of the CDR3 is TGTGCCTCGGGGCTAGCGGGCGGAACCCCCTACGAGCAGTACTTC.

CDR3 nucleotides: TGCGCCAGCAGCTTGGCTAGCGGGAACCAGCAGTACTTC. Amino acid sequence: CASSLASGNQQYF. The rearrangement joins TRBV5-1 to TRBJ2-7, with 9 bases fitting TRBD2. Germline CDR1 is SGHRS and CDR2 is YFSETQ. The CDR3 consists of 13 residues. The V segment lost 0 bases and the J segment 8 bases; nucleotides outside the gene matches: 3.

This chain links TRBV11-2 with TRBJ2-1; 9 bases match TRBD2. The ends lost 1 base at V and 10 bases at J; junction bases unmatched: 8. The germline gives CDR1 SGHAT, CDR2 FQNNGV. The CDR3 has 15 residues. CDR3 DNA sequence: TGTGCCAGCAGCTTAGGCGCGGGAGGGAAACGGGAGCAGTTCTTC. It translates to CASSLGAGGKREQFF.

The rearrangement joins TRBV5-8 to TRBJ1-1; D is unresolved. The V end lost 0 bases, the J end lost 5 bases, and 11 bases lay between the germline ends. This CDR3 region has 14 residues. CDR1 and CDR2 from the germline V gene are SGHTS and YDEGEE. DNA for the CDR3: TGTGCCAGCAGCTTGGAGGGAATATATACTGAAGCTTTCTTT. This sequence encodes CASSLEGIYTEAFF. The variable domain in full, with the rest retrieved from reference TRBV5-8 and TRBJ1-1, is EAGVTQSPTHLIKTRGQQATLRCSPISGHTSVYWYQQALGLGLQFLLWYDEGEERNRGNFPPRFSGRQFPNYSSELNVNALELEDSALYLCASSLEGIYTEAFFGQGTRLTVV.

As to this clone: This CDR3 is also generated by other DNA sequences in the sample. The chain joins TRBV5-4 to TRBJ1-2, with D possibly matching TRBD1 (5 bases). The CDR3 loop spans 14 amino acids. The germline V gene encodes CDR1 SGHNT and CDR2 YYREEE (reference sequence). The V gene lost 0 bases and the J gene lost 0 bases, with 6 bases spanning the gap. This CDR3 reads CASSLVGPNYGYTF. Written as DNA, the CDR3 is TGTGCCAGCAGCTTGGTGGGGCCTAACTATGGCTACACCTTC. The full variable domain, in which reference TRBV5-4 and TRBJ1-2 provide the parts outside the CDR3, is ETGVTQSPTHLIKTRGQQVTLRCSSQSGHNTVSWYQQALGQGPQFIFQYYREEENGRGNFPPRFSGLQFPNYSSELNVNALELDDSALYLCASSLVGPNYGYTFGSGTRLTVV.